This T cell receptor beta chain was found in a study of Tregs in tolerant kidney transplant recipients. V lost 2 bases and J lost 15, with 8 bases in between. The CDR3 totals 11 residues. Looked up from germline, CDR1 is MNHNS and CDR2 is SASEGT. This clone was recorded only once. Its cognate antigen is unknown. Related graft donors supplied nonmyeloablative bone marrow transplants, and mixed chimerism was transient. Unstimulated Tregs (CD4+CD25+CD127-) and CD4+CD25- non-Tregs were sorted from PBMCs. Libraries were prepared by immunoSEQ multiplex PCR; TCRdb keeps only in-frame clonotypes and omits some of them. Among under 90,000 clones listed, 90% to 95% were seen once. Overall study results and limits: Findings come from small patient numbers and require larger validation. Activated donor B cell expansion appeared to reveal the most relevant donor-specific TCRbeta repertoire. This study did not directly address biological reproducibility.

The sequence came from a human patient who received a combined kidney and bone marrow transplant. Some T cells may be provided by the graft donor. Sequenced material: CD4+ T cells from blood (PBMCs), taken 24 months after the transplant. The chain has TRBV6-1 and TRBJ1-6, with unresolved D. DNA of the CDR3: TGTGCCAGCAGTGAATCCTCCCTCCTCCACTTT. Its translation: CASSESSLLHF.